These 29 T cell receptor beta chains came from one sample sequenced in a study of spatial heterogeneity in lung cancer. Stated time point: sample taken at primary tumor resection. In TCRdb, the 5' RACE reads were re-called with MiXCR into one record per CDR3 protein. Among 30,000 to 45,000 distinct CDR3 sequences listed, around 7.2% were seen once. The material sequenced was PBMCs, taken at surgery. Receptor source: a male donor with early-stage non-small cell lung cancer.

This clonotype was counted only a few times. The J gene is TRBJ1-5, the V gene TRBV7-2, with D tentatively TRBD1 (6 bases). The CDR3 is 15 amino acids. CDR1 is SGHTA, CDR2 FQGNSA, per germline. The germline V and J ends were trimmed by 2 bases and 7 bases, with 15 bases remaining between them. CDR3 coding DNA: TGTGCCAGCAGCTTATCTGGGGGGCTCAGGCAGCCCCAGCATTTT. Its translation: CASSLSGGLRQPQHF. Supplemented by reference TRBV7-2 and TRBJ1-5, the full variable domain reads GAGVSQSPSNKVTEKGKDVELRCDPISGHTALYWYRQSLGQGLEFLIYFQGNSAPDKSGLPSDRFSAERTGGSVSTLTIQRTQQEDSAVYLCASSLSGGLRQPQHFGDGTRLSIL.

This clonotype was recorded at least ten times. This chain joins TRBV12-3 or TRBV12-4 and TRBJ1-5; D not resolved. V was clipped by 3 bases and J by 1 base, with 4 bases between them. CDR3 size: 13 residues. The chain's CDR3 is CASSFQSNQPQHF. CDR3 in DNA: TGTGCCAGCAGTTTTCAAAGCAATCAGCCCCAGCATTTT.

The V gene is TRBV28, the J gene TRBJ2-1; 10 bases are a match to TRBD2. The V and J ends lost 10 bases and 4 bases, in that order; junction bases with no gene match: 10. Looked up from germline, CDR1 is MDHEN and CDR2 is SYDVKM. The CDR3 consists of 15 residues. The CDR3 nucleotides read TGTGCCACGCGAGGAGCGGGGGGGGTATACAATGAGCAGTTCTTC. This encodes CATRGAGGVYNEQFF.

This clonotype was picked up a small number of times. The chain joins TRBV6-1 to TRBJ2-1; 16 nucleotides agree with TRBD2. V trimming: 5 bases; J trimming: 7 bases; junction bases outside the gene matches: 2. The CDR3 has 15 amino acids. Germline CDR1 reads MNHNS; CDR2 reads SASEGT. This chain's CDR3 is CASSQGLAGGNEQFF. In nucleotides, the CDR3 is TGTGCCAGCAGTCAGGGACTAGCGGGAGGGAATGAGCAGTTCTTC.

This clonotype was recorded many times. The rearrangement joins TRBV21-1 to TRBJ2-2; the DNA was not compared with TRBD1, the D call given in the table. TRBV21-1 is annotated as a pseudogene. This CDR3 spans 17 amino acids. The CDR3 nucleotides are TGTGCCAGCAGCAAAGTAGATCGGGGGATGACCACCGGGGAGCTGTTTTTT. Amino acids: CASSKVDRGMTTGELFF.

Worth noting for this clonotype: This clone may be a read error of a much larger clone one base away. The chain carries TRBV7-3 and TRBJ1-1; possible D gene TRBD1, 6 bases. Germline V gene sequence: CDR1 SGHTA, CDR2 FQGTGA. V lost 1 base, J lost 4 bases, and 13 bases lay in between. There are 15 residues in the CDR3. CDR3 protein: CASSLRRQETTEAFF. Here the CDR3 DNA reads TGTGCCAGCAGCTTAAGACGACAGGAGACCACTGAAGCTTTCTTT.

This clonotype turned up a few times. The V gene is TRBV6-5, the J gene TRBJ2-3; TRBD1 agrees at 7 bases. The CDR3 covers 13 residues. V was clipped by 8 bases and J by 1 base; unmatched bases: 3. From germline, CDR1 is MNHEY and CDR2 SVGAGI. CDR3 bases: TGTGCCAGCCGGGACAGCGGCACAGATACGCAGTATTTT. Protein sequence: CASRDSGTDTQYF.

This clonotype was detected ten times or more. CDR3 residues: CASKPGGLTEAFF. Here the CDR3 DNA reads TGTGCCAGCAAGCCTGGGGGGCTCACTGAAGCTTTCTTT. This chain connects TRBV6-2 or TRBV6-3 to TRBJ1-1; the D gene is possibly TRBD1 (6 bases). The germline V and J ends were trimmed by 7 bases and 4 bases, with 13 bases remaining between them. Germline V lookup: CDR1 MNHEY, CDR2 SVGEGT. This CDR3 region has 13 residues.

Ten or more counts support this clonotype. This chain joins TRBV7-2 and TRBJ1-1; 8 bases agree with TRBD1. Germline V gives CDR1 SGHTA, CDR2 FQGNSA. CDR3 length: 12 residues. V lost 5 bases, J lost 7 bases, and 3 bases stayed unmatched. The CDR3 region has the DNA TGTGCCAGCAGCCCGGACAGGGTTGAAGCTTTCTTT. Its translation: CASSPDRVEAFF.

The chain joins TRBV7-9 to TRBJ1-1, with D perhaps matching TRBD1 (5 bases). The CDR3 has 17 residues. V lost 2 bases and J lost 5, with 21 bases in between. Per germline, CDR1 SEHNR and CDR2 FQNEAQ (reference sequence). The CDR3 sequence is CASSLPVQGDVGTEAFF. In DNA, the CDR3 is TGTGCCAGCAGCTTACCGGTTCAGGGTGACGTGGGAACTGAAGCTTTCTTT.

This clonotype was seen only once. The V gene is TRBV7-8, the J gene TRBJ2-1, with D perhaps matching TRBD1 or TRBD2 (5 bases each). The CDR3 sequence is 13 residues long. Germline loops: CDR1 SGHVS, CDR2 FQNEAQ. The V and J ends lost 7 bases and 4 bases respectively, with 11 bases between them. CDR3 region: CASNEGIYNEQFF. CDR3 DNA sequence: TGTGCCAGCAACGAGGGGATATACAATGAGCAGTTCTTC.

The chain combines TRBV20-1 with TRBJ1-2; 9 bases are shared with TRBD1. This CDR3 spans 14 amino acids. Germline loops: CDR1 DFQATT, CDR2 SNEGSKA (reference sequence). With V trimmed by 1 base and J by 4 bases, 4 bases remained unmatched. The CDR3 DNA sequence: TGCAGTGCTAGAGGGGGACAGGGAGGCTATGGCTACACCTTC. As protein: CSARGGQGGYGYTF.

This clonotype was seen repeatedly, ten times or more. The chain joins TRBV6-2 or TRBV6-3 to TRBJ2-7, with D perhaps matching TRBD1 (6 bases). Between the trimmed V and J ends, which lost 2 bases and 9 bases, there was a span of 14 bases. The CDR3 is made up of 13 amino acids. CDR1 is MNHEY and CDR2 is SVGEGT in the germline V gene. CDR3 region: CASSYKEQGWQYV. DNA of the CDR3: TGTGCCAGCAGTTACAAGGAACAGGGATGGCAGTACGTC.

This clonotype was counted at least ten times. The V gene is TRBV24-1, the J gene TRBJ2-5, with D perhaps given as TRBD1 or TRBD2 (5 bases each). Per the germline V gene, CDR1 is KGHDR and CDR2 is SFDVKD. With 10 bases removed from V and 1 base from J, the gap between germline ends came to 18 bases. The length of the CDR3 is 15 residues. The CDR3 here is CATALGTGPQETQYF. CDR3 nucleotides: TGTGCCACGGCGCTAGGCACGGGACCCCAAGAGACCCAGTACTTC.

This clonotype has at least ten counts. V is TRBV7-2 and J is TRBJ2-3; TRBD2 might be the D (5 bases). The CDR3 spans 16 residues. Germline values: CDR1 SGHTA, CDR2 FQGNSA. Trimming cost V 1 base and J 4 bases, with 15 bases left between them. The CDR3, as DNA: TGTGCCAGCAGCTTAGGACACCTCGGAGGCCCAGATACGCAGTATTTT. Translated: CASSLGHLGGPDTQYF.

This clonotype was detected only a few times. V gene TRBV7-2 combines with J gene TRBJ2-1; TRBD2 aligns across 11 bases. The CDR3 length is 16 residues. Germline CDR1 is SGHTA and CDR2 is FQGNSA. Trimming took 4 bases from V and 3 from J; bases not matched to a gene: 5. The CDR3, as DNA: TGTGCCAGCAGCTCCGCCGGGACTAGCGGCTACAATGAGCAGTTCTTC. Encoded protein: CASSSAGTSGYNEQFF.

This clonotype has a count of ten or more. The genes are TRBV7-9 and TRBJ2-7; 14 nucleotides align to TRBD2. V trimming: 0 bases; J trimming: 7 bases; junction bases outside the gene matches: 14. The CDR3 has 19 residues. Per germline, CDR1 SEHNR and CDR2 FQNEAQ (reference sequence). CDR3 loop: CASSLAPLWTSGRNDEQYV. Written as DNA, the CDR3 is TGTGCCAGCAGCTTAGCGCCGCTCTGGACTAGCGGGAGGAACGATGAGCAGTACGTC.

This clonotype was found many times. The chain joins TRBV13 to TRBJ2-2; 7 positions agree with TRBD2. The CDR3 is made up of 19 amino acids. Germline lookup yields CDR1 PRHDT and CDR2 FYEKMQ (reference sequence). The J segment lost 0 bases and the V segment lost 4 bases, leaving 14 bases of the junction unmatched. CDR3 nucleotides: TGTGCCAGCAGCTCCCCAAGAGATGGGCTAGCGGCGAACACCGGGGAGCTGTTTTTT. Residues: CASSSPRDGLAANTGELFF. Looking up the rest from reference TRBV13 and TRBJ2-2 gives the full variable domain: AAGVIQSPRHLIKEKRETATLKCYPIPRHDTVYWYQQGPGQDPQFLISFYEKMQSDKGSIPDRFSAQQFSDYHSELNMSSLELGDSALYFCASSSPRDGLAANTGELFFGEGSRLTVL.

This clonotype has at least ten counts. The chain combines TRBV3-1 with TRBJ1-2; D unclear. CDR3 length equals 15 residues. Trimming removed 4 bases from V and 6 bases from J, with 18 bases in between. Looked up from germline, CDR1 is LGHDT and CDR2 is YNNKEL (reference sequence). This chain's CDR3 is CASSRSGSQRHGYTF. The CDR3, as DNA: TGTGCCAGCAGCCGATCGGGGAGTCAGAGGCATGGCTACACCTTC.

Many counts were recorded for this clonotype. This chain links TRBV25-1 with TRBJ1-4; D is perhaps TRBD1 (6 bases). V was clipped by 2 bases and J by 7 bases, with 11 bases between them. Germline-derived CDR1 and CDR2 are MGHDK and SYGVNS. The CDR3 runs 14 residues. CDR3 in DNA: TGTGCCAGCAGTGAACCGAGGGGGTTTGAAAAACTGTTTTTT. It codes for CASSEPRGFEKLFF.

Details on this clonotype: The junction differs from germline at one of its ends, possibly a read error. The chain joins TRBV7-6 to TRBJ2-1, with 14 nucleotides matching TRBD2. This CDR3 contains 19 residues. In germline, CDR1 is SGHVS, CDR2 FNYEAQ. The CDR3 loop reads CATSRDKTGLAGVLNEQFF. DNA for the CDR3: TGTGCCACCAGCCGGGACAAAACGGGACTAGCGGGGGTACTCAATGAGCAGTTCTTC. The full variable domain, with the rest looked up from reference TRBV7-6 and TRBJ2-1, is GAGVSQSPRYKVTKRGQDVALRCDPISGHVSLYWYRQALGQGPEFLTYFNYEAQQDKSGLPNDRFSAERPEGSISTLTIQRTEQRDSAMYRCATSRDKTGLAGVLNEQFFGPGTRLTVL.

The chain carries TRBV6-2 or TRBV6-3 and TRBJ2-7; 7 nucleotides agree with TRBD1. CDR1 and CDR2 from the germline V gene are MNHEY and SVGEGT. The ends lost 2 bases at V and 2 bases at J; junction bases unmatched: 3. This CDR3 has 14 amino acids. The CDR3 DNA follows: TGTGCCAGCAGTTACGGACAGGACCCCTACGAGCAGTACTTC. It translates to CASSYGQDPYEQYF.

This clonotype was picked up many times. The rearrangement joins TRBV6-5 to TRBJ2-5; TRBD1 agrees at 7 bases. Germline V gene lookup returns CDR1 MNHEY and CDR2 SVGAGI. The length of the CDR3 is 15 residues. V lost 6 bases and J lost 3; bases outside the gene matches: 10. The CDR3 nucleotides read TGTGCCAGCAGAGAGCCCGGGACAGAGAAAGAGACCCAGTACTTC. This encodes CASREPGTEKETQYF.

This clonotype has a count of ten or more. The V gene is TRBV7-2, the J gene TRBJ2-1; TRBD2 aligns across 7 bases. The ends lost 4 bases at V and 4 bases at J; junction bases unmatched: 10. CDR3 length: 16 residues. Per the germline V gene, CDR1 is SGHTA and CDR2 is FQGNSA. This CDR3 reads CASSSRGDQNYNEQFF. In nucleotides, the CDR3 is TGTGCCAGCAGCTCACGGGGGGACCAGAATTACAATGAGCAGTTCTTC.

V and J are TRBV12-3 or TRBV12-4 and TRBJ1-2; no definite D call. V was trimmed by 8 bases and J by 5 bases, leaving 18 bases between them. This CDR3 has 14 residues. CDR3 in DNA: TGTGCCAGCGGCCCCCACGGCGGACCATATGGCTACACCTTC. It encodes CASGPHGGPYGYTF.

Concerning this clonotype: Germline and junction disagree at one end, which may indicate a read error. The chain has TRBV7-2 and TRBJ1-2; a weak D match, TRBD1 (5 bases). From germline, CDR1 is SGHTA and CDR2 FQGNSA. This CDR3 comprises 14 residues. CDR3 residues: CASNLFQGREGYTF. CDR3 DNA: TGTGCCAGCAACTTATTCCAGGGCAGGGAGGGGTACACCTTC.

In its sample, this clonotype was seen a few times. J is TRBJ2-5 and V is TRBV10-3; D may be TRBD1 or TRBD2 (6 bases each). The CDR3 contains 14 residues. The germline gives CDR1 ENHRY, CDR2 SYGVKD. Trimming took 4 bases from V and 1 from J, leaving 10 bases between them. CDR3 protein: CAISGGTLQETQYF. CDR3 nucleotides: TGTGCCATCAGTGGCGGGACACTCCAAGAGACCCAGTACTTC.

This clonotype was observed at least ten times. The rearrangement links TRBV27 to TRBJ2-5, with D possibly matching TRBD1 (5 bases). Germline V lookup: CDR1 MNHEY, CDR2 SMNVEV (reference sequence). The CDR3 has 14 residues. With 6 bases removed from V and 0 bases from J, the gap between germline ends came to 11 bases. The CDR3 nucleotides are TGTGCCAGCAGGGAGACAGCGTACCAAGAGACCCAGTACTTC. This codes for CASRETAYQETQYF.

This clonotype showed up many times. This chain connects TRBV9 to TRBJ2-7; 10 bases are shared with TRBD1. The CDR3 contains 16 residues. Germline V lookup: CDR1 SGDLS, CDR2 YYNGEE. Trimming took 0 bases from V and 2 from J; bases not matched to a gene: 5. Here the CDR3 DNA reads TGTGCCAGCAGCGTAGGGGGACAGGGGACCGCCTACGAGCAGTACTTC. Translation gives CASSVGGQGTAYEQYF.